The 18 T cell receptor beta chains given below trace back to one sample, sequenced in a study of cytomegalovirus exposure and HLA in healthy donors. This PCR relied on a set of 60 Vbeta primers and 13 Jbeta primers. TCRdb's copy holds only in-frame clones and misses some; the assay was immunoSEQ multiplex PCR. The top ten hold about 6.4% of the sample, which has 150,000 to 180,000 clones, around 82% seen once. The sample was PBMCs. The receptors shown here come from a woman aged 45-60 years in good health and CMV-seropositive.

On this clone itself: At one boundary the junction diverges from the germline segment, which might be a read error. The chain employs TRBV7-9 and TRBJ1-4, with D possibly TRBD1 on 5 matching bases. Per the germline V gene, CDR1 is SEHNR and CDR2 is FQNEAQ (reference sequence). This CDR3 is 16 amino acids long. The CDR3 reads CSSSLKVAGMEEKLFF. The CDR3 bases are TGTTCCAGCAGCCTGAAAGTTGCAGGGATGGAGGAAAAACTGTTTTTT.

The table lists this clone with a count of one. The chain links TRBV19 to TRBJ1-5; the match to TRBD1 covers 9 bases. V trimming: 4 bases; J trimming: 7 bases; junction bases outside the gene matches: 2. The CDR3 length is 13 residues. Looked up from germline, CDR1 is LNHDA and CDR2 is SQIVND (reference sequence). CDR3 amino acids: CASSRDRVQPQHF. CDR3 bases: TGTGCCAGTAGTAGGGACAGGGTCCAGCCCCAGCATTTT.

This chain joins TRBV6-5 and TRBJ1-1, with TRBD1 identical over 7 bases. The V segment lost 0 bases and the J segment 1 base; nucleotides outside the gene matches: 2. The germline V gene has CDR1 MNHEY and CDR2 SVGAGI. The CDR3 length is 15 residues. CDR3 sequence: CASSYSTGRNTEAFF. The CDR3 region has the DNA TGTGCCAGCAGTTACTCGACAGGGAGGAACACTGAAGCTTTCTTT.

The chain couples TRBV4-1 to TRBJ2-5, with a tentative D call TRBD2 (5 bases). V was shortened by 4 bases and J by 5 bases, with 20 bases between the two germline ends. CDR1 is MGHRA and CDR2 is YSYEKL in the germline V gene. The CDR3 covers 16 residues. CDR3 region: CASSPRELLPAETQYF. DNA of the CDR3: TGCGCCAGCAGCCCCCGGGAACTCCTCCCCGCGGAGACCCAGTACTTC.

J is TRBJ2-2 and V is TRBV13; D perhaps matches TRBD1 (5 bases). Germline CDR1 and CDR2: PRHDT and FYEKMQ (reference sequence). V lost 5 bases and J lost 2, with 15 bases in between. CDR3 length: 16 residues. CDR3 nucleotides: TGTGCCAGCAGCATAAAAGGGGATTTTAACACCGGGGAGCTGTTTTTT. Encoded protein: CASSIKGDFNTGELFF. The variable domain in full, completed from reference TRBV13 and TRBJ2-2, reads AAGVIQSPRHLIKEKRETATLKCYPIPRHDTVYWYQQGPGQDPQFLISFYEKMQSDKGSIPDRFSAQQFSDYHSELNMSSLELGDSALYFCASSIKGDFNTGELFFGEGSRLTVL.

The rearrangement links TRBV6-6 to TRBJ1-1, with D hard to call. The V end lost 3 bases, the J end lost 6 bases, and 8 bases lay between the germline ends. Germline CDR1 MNHNY, CDR2 SVGAGI (reference sequence). The CDR3 is made up of 12 amino acids. CDR3: CASSYQQAEAFF. The DNA of the CDR3 is TGTGCCAGCAGTTATCAGCAGGCTGAAGCTTTCTTT.

This chain connects TRBV7-2 to TRBJ1-4, with D maybe TRBD1 (6 bases). The germline V and J ends were trimmed by 5 bases and 7 bases, with 20 bases remaining between them. Per germline, CDR1 SGHTA and CDR2 FQGNSA. CDR3 length equals 16 residues. This CDR3 reads CASSLTRTGWVEKLFF. CDR3 bases: TGTGCCAGCAGCCTAACCCGAACAGGGTGGGTTGAAAAACTGTTTTTT.

This rearrangement joins TRBV7-6 to TRBJ2-2; 9 bases fit TRBD1. The CDR3 extends over 15 amino acids. Germline V CDR1 and CDR2: SGHVS, FNYEAQ. V dropped 1 base and J dropped 6; count of bases not matched to a gene: 3. Written as DNA, the CDR3 is TGTGCCAGCAGCTTAGGGGACAGGGCCGCCGGGGAGCTGTTTTTT. Its translation: CASSLGDRAAGELFF.

J is TRBJ2-1 and V is TRBV5-1, with 16 nucleotides matching TRBD2. The germline gives CDR1 SGHRS, CDR2 YFSETQ. CDR3 length equals 20 residues. Trimming took 0 bases from V and 7 from J; bases not matched to a gene: 13. The DNA of the CDR3 is TGCGCCAGCAGCTTGGGAGTTTTGGGACTAGCGGGGGGGCCGCATAATGAGCAGTTCTTC. Amino acids: CASSLGVLGLAGGPHNEQFF.

The chain joins TRBV5-1 to TRBJ1-3; D uncertain. Germline V lookup: CDR1 SGHRS, CDR2 YFSETQ. V dropped 0 bases and J dropped 8 bases, with 12 bases sitting between them. The CDR3 has 14 amino acids. CDR3 protein: CASSLGPHPDTIYF. CDR3 nucleotide sequence: TGCGCCAGCAGCTTGGGGCCCCACCCAGACACCATATATTTT.

The J gene is TRBJ2-3, the V gene TRBV2, with 12 bases aligning to TRBD2. Germline trimming cut 3 bases from V and 5 bases from J; bases unmatched to any gene: 6. The CDR3 covers 16 residues. Germline values: CDR1 SNHLY, CDR2 FYNNEI. The CDR3 sequence: CASSDEGLAGIDTQYF. In DNA form, the CDR3 reads TGTGCCAGCAGTGATGAAGGACTAGCGGGGATAGATACGCAGTATTTT.

J is TRBJ2-7 and V is TRBV6-5; the match to TRBD1 covers 9 bases. Germline V lookup: CDR1 MNHEY, CDR2 SVGAGI. V lost 5 bases and J lost 5; bases outside the gene matches: 7. The CDR3 extends over 14 amino acids. The CDR3, as DNA: TGTGCCAGCAGTCCCGGACAGGGGTTGCACGAGCAGTACTTC. Protein: CASSPGQGLHEQYF.

This chain connects TRBV27 to TRBJ1-5; TRBD1 agrees at 9 bases. V lost 2 bases and J lost 3; bases outside the gene matches: 11. The V gene's germline CDR1 is MNHEY and CDR2 SMNVEV (reference sequence). The CDR3 loop spans 18 amino acids. CDR3 sequence reads: CASSLRGQGSMDNQPQHF. CDR3 sequence (DNA): TGTGCCAGCAGTTTAAGGGGACAGGGCAGTATGGACAATCAGCCCCAGCATTTT.

V and J are TRBV7-9 and TRBJ2-2, with 8 bases aligning to TRBD2. CDR1 SEHNR and CDR2 FQNEAQ come from the germline V gene (reference sequence). Trimming at V came to 2 bases and at J to 3 bases, leaving 5 bases not matched to a gene. The CDR3 runs 16 residues. CDR3 residues: CASSLMRGADTGELFF. In nucleotides, the CDR3 is TGTGCCAGCAGCTTAATGCGGGGGGCGGACACCGGGGAGCTGTTTTTT.

The V gene is TRBV10-3, the J gene TRBJ1-2, with D possibly being TRBD1 (5 bases). Germline CDR1 is ENHRY and CDR2 is SYGVKD. This CDR3 is built from 15 residues. Trimming took off 0 bases at V and 4 bases at J, with 12 bases between the two ends. The CDR3 here is CAISESRQNTYGYTF. CDR3 nucleotides: TGTGCCATCAGTGAGTCAAGACAGAACACCTATGGCTACACCTTC.

J is TRBJ2-5 and V is TRBV11-1; D gene uncertain. The last part of the DNA fits TRBJ2-7 better; the J call may be wrong. The CDR3 contains 14 residues. Germline loops: CDR1 SGHAT, CDR2 FQDESV (reference sequence). The CDR3 sequence: CASSLYARSYEQYF. CDR3 coding DNA: TGTGCCAGCAGCTTATATGCACGGTCCTACGAGCAGTACTTC.

Worth noting for this clone: This CDR3 is also generated by other DNA sequences in the sample. The chain joins TRBV30 to TRBJ1-5; TRBD1 matches at 9 bases. Germline V lookup: CDR1 GTSNPN, CDR2 SVGIG (reference sequence). The CDR3 sequence is 13 residues long. J was trimmed by 4 bases and V by 5 bases; bases with no gene match: 3. CDR3 amino acids: CAWSGQGNQPQHF. In nucleotides, the CDR3 is TGTGCCTGGTCGGGACAGGGAAATCAGCCCCAGCATTTT.

The gene calls are TRBV15 and TRBJ2-3; TRBD2 is a possible D gene (7 bases). Between the trimmed V and J ends, which lost 4 bases and 0 bases, there was a span of 11 bases. Germline assignment: CDR1 LNHNV and CDR2 YYDKDF (reference sequence). The CDR3 consists of 15 residues. Written as DNA, the CDR3 is TGTGCCACCAGCAAAAGGGGGGGGAGCACAGATACGCAGTATTTT. Translated, it gives CATSKRGGSTDTQYF.